Listed here are 25 T cell receptor beta chains from one sample, sequenced in a study of blood T cell repertoires in COVID-19. Repertoires were generated with immunoSEQ multiplex PCR, while TCRdb's copy carries only in-frame clones and drops some. The sample lists tens of thousands of clones, 75% to 90% occurring once. Sequencing was done on a sample of peripheral blood. These receptors were taken from a human donor with active COVID-19. The donor label of this sample is uncertain.

The rearrangement links TRBV7-8 to TRBJ2-7, with D perhaps TRBD2 (5 bases). V lost 3 bases and J 0 bases, leaving 12 bases between the germline ends. The CDR3 contains 15 residues. Germline V CDR1 and CDR2: SGHVS, FQNEAQ. CDR3 protein: CASSLRRDFSYEQYF. CDR3 nucleotides: TGTGCCAGCAGCTTGAGACGGGATTTCTCCTACGAGCAGTACTTC.

This chain links TRBV4-3 with TRBJ2-7; 11 nucleotides line up with TRBD1. Trimming removed 3 bases from V and 3 bases from J; junction bases left unmatched: 7. Germline V gene data show CDR1 as LGHNA and CDR2 as YSLEER. The CDR3 extends over 16 amino acids. CDR3 DNA: TGCGCCAGCAGCCATGACCGGGACAGGGGGTTCTACGAGCAGTACTTC. Translated, it gives CASSHDRDRGFYEQYF.

The chain couples TRBV27 to TRBJ2-5, with 13 bases fitting TRBD2. Trimming took 4 bases from V and 5 from J; bases not matched to a gene: 13. CDR1 MNHEY and CDR2 SMNVEV come from the germline V gene (reference sequence). This CDR3 is 18 amino acids long. The CDR3, as DNA: TGTGCCAGCAGTTCCGGACTAGCGGGAGATGGTCGATGGGAGACCCAGTACTTC. This gives the protein CASSSGLAGDGRWETQYF.

This chain uses TRBV2 with TRBJ1-1, with D maybe TRBD1 (5 bases). The CDR3 spans 14 residues. Deletions cut 2 bases from V and 8 bases from J, with 15 bases between. Germline-derived CDR1 and CDR2 are SNHLY and FYNNEI. The CDR3 is CASSESVIKGEAFF. CDR3 in DNA: TGTGCCAGCAGTGAATCGGTAATCAAGGGGGAAGCTTTCTTT. Full variable domain (remainder filled in from reference TRBV2 and TRBJ1-1): EPEVTQTPSHQVTQMGQEVILRCVPISNHLYFYWYRQILGQKVEFLVSFYNNEISEKSEIFDDQFSVERPDGSNFTLKIRSTKLEDSAMYFCASSESVIKGEAFFGQGTRLTVV.

The chain is built from TRBV28 and TRBJ1-4, with D hard to call. Looked up from germline, CDR1 is MDHEN and CDR2 is SYDVKM. This CDR3 has 11 amino acids. V gave up 6 bases and J gave up 8 bases, with 7 bases separating them. CDR3 region: CASRTQEKLFF. CDR3 bases: TGTGCCAGCAGAACGCAGGAAAAACTGTTTTTT.

J is TRBJ1-2 and V is TRBV19; weak D call: TRBD1 (5 bases). The CDR3 is made up of 13 amino acids. Per the germline V gene, CDR1 is LNHDA and CDR2 is SQIVND (reference sequence). V was shortened by 3 bases and J by 8 bases, with 13 bases between the two germline ends. CDR3 nucleotides: TGTGCCAGTAGTATCGGCCAGGGTGGAGGCTACACCTTC. Translation: CASSIGQGGGYTF.

The chain couples TRBV7-8 to TRBJ1-2, with 10 nucleotides matching TRBD1. This CDR3 spans 13 amino acids. Germline CDR1 and CDR2: SGHVS and FQNEAQ. With 3 bases clipped from V and 6 bases from J, the junction kept 1 base outside the gene matches. CDR3 in DNA: TGTGCCAGCAGCTTCGGGACAGGGGATGGCTACACCTTC. Encoded protein: CASSFGTGDGYTF.

The gene calls are TRBV10-3 and TRBJ2-5; 8 positions agree with TRBD2. Germline-derived CDR1 and CDR2 are ENHRY and SYGVKD. The trim removed 5 bases at V and 4 bases at J, leaving 0 bases unmatched. CDR3 length equals 12 residues. The CDR3 spells CAISTSGETQYF. The CDR3 DNA follows: TGTGCCATCAGTACTAGCGGAGAGACCCAGTACTTC.

As for this clone: Other DNA sequences within the sample encode an identical CDR3. The chain has TRBV28 and TRBJ2-2, with TRBD2 as a possible D gene (6 bases). The germline CDR1 and CDR2 sequences are MDHEN and SYDVKM. V lost 3 bases, J lost 5 bases, and 7 bases lay in between. The CDR3 runs to 13 residues. Here the CDR3 reads CASSFRGTGELFF. As DNA, the CDR3 is TGTGCCAGCAGTTTCCGGGGGACCGGGGAGCTGTTTTTT.

This clone appeared once. This rearrangement joins TRBV28 to TRBJ2-1, with TRBD2 matching over 11 bases. The CDR3 is made up of 14 amino acids. V lost 5 bases, J lost 7 bases, and 4 bases stayed unmatched. Germline lookup yields CDR1 MDHEN and CDR2 SYDVKM. The CDR3 DNA sequence: TGTGCCAGCAGTACTAGCGGGAGTACGAATGAGCAGTTCTTC. This translates into CASSTSGSTNEQFF.

The chain recombines TRBV2 with TRBJ2-6; D unresolved. This CDR3 is built from 18 residues. Germline assignment: CDR1 SNHLY and CDR2 FYNNEI. V lost 3 bases to trimming and J lost 4 bases, with 19 bases between them. The CDR3 nucleotides are TGTGCCAGCAGTGATCCGGGTCCCGAATCCTGGGGGGCCAACGTCCTGACTTTC. Translating it yields CASSDPGPESWGANVLTF.

This clone was seen just once. The chain recombines TRBV28 with TRBJ2-7; 8 nucleotides match TRBD2. The germline V gene has CDR1 MDHEN and CDR2 SYDVKM. The CDR3 has 15 amino acids. J was trimmed by 2 bases and V by 1 base; bases with no gene match: 4. CDR3 residues: CASSLFSGIAYEQYF. The CDR3 DNA reads TGTGCCAGCAGTTTATTTAGCGGGATAGCCTACGAGCAGTACTTC.

V gene TRBV19 combines with J gene TRBJ2-2; 12 nucleotides agree with TRBD2. This CDR3 contains 18 residues. Germline V lookup: CDR1 LNHDA, CDR2 SQIVND (reference sequence). The J segment lost 1 base and the V segment lost 5 bases, leaving 8 bases of the junction unmatched. The CDR3 loop reads CASSPGTSGRMNTGELFF. The CDR3 coding sequence is TGTGCCAGTAGTCCCGGGACTAGCGGGCGAATGAACACCGGGGAGCTGTTTTTT.

The chain has TRBV5-4 and TRBJ1-6; D gene uncertain. From germline, CDR1 is SGHNT and CDR2 YYREEE (reference sequence). V lost 4 bases and J 0 bases, leaving 11 bases between the germline ends. This CDR3 spans 16 amino acids. The CDR3 spells CASSHRRGSYNSPLHF. The CDR3 DNA reads as TGTGCCAGCAGCCATCGTCGGGGCTCCTATAATTCACCCCTCCACTTT.

A word on this clone: In the same sample, other DNA sequences code for this CDR3. CDR3 region: CASSLETGYTEAFF. CDR3 nucleotides: TGCGCCAGCAGCTTGGAGACAGGTTACACTGAAGCTTTCTTT. The chain carries TRBV5-1 and TRBJ1-1; TRBD1 might be the D (6 bases). V lost 0 bases to trimming and J lost 3 bases, with 9 bases between them. Looked up from germline, CDR1 is SGHRS and CDR2 is YFSETQ. This CDR3 has 14 amino acids. Full variable domain (remainder filled in from reference TRBV5-1 and TRBJ1-1): KAGVTQTPRYLIKTRGQQVTLSCSPISGHRSVSWYQQTPGQGLQFLFEYFSETQRNKGNFPGRFSGRQFSNSRSEMNVSTLELGDSALYLCASSLETGYTEAFFGQGTRLTVV.

This clone has only one observation. V is TRBV7-9 and J is TRBJ2-6; D unresolved. CDR1 and CDR2 (germline): SEHNR, FQNEAQ (reference sequence). V was clipped by 5 bases and J by 4 bases, with 9 bases between them. The CDR3 loop spans 14 amino acids. CDR3 sequence: CASSPSPGANVLTF. Here the CDR3 DNA reads TGTGCCAGCAGCCCCTCTCCGGGGGCCAACGTCCTGACTTTC.

V and J are TRBV4-2 and TRBJ1-4; the D gene is possibly TRBD1 (5 bases). Germline-derived CDR1 and CDR2 are LGHNA and YNFKEQ. Trimming stripped 4 bases from V and 4 bases from J, with 13 bases between. This CDR3 is built from 15 residues. The CDR3 nucleotides are TGTGCCAGCAGCCTCACAGGTTCCCTTAATGAAAAACTGTTTTTT. Amino acid sequence: CASSLTGSLNEKLFF.

The rearrangement joins TRBV6-5 to TRBJ2-7; 9 bases align to TRBD1. The CDR3 loop spans 16 amino acids. The V segment lost 2 bases and the J segment 0 bases; nucleotides outside the gene matches: 5. CDR1 is MNHEY and CDR2 is SVGAGI in the germline V gene. The CDR3 coding sequence is TGTGCCAGCAGTTACAACAGGGGGCAGGGCTCCTACGAGCAGTACTTC. Protein: CASSYNRGQGSYEQYF.

This chain joins TRBV5-1 and TRBJ2-2; D possibly corresponds to TRBD1 (5 bases). Germline V lookup: CDR1 SGHRS, CDR2 YFSETQ. Between the trimmed V and J ends, which lost 4 bases and 0 bases, there was a span of 10 bases. The CDR3 spans 15 residues. This CDR3 is CASSMQGPNTGELFF. In DNA form, the CDR3 reads TGCGCCAGCAGCATGCAGGGCCCGAACACCGGGGAGCTGTTTTTT.

DNA for the CDR3: TGTGCCAGCGTAAGATTCGCGGATGGGGGCTACACCTTC. It translates to CASVRFADGGYTF. The rearrangement uses TRBV28 and TRBJ1-2; D remains ambiguous. V lost 8 bases and J 8 bases, leaving 18 bases between the germline ends. The germline gives CDR1 MDHEN, CDR2 SYDVKM. The CDR3 is 13 amino acids.

This clone appeared once. This sequence joins TRBV5-1 and TRBJ2-7; 9 bases fit TRBD1. This CDR3 comprises 15 residues. The germline CDR1 and CDR2 sequences are SGHRS and YFSETQ. V was pared by 5 bases and J by 5 bases, with 11 bases of the junction left unmatched. The CDR3 here is CASSPGTGSLHEQYF. The CDR3 bases are TGCGCCAGCAGTCCCGGGACAGGGAGCCTCCACGAGCAGTACTTC.

The rearrangement joins TRBV5-5 to TRBJ2-2; TRBD1 is a possible D gene (5 bases). The germline V and J ends were trimmed by 0 bases and 8 bases, with 11 bases remaining between them. This CDR3 is built from 14 residues. Per germline, CDR1 SGHKS and CDR2 YYEKEE (reference sequence). Here the CDR3 reads CASSLAQGAGELFF. The DNA for the CDR3 is TGTGCCAGCAGCTTGGCCCAAGGGGCTGGGGAGCTGTTTTTT.

The chain is built from TRBV6-6 and TRBJ2-1, with 7 bases identical to TRBD1. Germline CDR1 reads MNHNY; CDR2 reads SVGAGI (reference sequence). The trim removed 2 bases at V and 5 bases at J, leaving 6 bases unmatched. The CDR3 runs 15 residues. In nucleotides, the CDR3 is TGTGCCAGCAGTTACGGGACAGTGTTGAACAATGAGCAGTTCTTC. Its protein is CASSYGTVLNNEQFF.

V gene TRBV27 combines with J gene TRBJ1-2; D call uncertain. CDR1 is MNHEY and CDR2 is SMNVEV in the germline V gene (reference sequence). This CDR3 is built from 13 residues. The germline V and J ends were trimmed by 0 bases and 7 bases, with 9 bases remaining between them. The CDR3 DNA sequence: TGTGCCAGCAGTTTATCCCGACACGCTGGCTACACCTTC. This translates into CASSLSRHAGYTF.

The chain couples TRBV9 to TRBJ1-2; D call uncertain. The CDR3 contains 14 residues. Germline-derived CDR1 and CDR2 are SGDLS and YYNGEE. Trimming took off 0 bases at V and 6 bases at J, with 12 bases between the two ends. The CDR3 bases are TGTGCCAGCAGCGTAGCTCTGGTAACTAATGGCTACACCTTC. This gives the protein CASSVALVTNGYTF. Based on the CDR3 plus reference TRBV9 and TRBJ1-2, the full variable domain is DSGVTQTPKHLITATGQRVTLRCSPRSGDLSVYWYQQSLDQGLQFLIQYYNGEERAKGNILERFSAQQFPDLHSELNLSSLELGDSALYFCASSVALVTNGYTFGSGTRLTVV.